The 14 T cell receptor beta chains reported below all come from one sample, sequenced in a study of spatial heterogeneity in lung cancer. MiXCR, run by TCRdb on the 5' RACE reads, gives a single entry per CDR3 protein. The repertoire has 25,000 or so distinct CDR3 sequences, roughly 13% of them found once; the top ten carry roughly 24%. Time point meaning: sample taken at primary tumor resection. Unsorted samples of tumor, nontumor lung or frozen PBMC had their whole RNA sequenced. The starting material was PBMCs, obtained at surgery. These receptors originate from a female donor with early-stage non-small cell lung cancer.

The table lists this clonotype with many counts. The chain recombines TRBV12-3 or TRBV12-4 with TRBJ1-5; a possible D gene is TRBD1 (6 bases). The CDR3 sequence is 14 residues long. Deletions cut 5 bases from V and 7 bases from J, with 15 bases between. CDR3: CASSGSDRSQPQHF. CDR3 nucleotide sequence: TGTGCCAGCAGTGGGAGCGACAGGTCCCAGCCCCAGCATTTT.

This clonotype was seen many times. The J gene is TRBJ2-7, the V gene TRBV6-1; possible D gene TRBD2, 6 bases. The V end was cut by 3 bases, the J end by 0 bases, with 9 bases between. This CDR3 region has 14 residues. Per the germline V gene, CDR1 is MNHNS and CDR2 is SASEGT. The CDR3 here is CASSDQGGSYEQYF. CDR3 DNA sequence: TGTGCCAGCAGTGACCAGGGAGGCTCCTACGAGCAGTACTTC.

This clonotype was seen only a few times. It may be a read error: a sequence one base away is much more abundant. The rearrangement uses TRBV10-3 and TRBJ2-3; D gene uncertain. The CDR3 extends over 13 amino acids. Germline V gives CDR1 ENHRY, CDR2 SYGVKD. Here the CDR3 DNA reads TGTGTCATCAGTGAGTCGGGTTTAGATACGCAGTATTTT. Its translation is CVISESGLDTQYF.

V gene TRBV6-5 combines with J gene TRBJ2-3; D call uncertain. This CDR3 is built from 13 residues. V lost 6 bases and J lost 0, with 7 bases in between. Germline loops: CDR1 MNHEY, CDR2 SVGAGI. The chain's CDR3 is CASSYGSTDTQYF. The CDR3 bases are TGTGCCAGCAGCTACGGAAGCACAGATACGCAGTATTTT.

This clonotype was counted only a few times. The V and J genes are TRBV27 and TRBJ2-3; D unresolved. Germline V CDR1 and CDR2: MNHEY, SMNVEV (reference sequence). This CDR3 is 16 amino acids long. V lost 3 bases, J lost 0 bases, and 13 bases lay in between. The DNA for the CDR3 is TGTGCCAGCAGTTTCTTCCCGGATTCTAGCACAGATACGCAGTATTTT. Its protein product is CASSFFPDSSTDTQYF.

There are many counts of this clonotype. V gene TRBV7-9 combines with J gene TRBJ2-2; 16 bases match TRBD2. Germline V lookup: CDR1 SEHNR, CDR2 FQNEAQ (reference sequence). CDR3 length: 18 amino acids. Trimming at V came to 8 bases and at J to 4 bases, leaving 10 bases not matched to a gene. The CDR3: CASETGLAGGPLTGELFF. The CDR3 DNA reads TGTGCCAGCGAGACGGGACTAGCGGGGGGGCCGCTCACCGGGGAGCTGTTTTTT.

This clonotype was counted ten times or more. V gene TRBV2 combines with J gene TRBJ2-2; the D is unclear. The CDR3 totals 16 residues. The ends were cut back, 2 bases at V and 0 bases at J, with 10 bases in the middle. Germline loops: CDR1 SNHLY, CDR2 FYNNEI. The CDR3, as DNA: TGTGCCAGCAGTGAATCCCAGGTGACGAACACCGGGGAGCTGTTTTTT. Translation: CASSESQVTNTGELFF.

The sample holds many counts of this clonotype. The J gene is TRBJ2-1, the V gene TRBV30; 8 bases align to TRBD1. Losses at the gene ends were 5 bases for V and 4 bases for J; bases not matched to a gene: 10. CDR3 length: 15 residues. Germline CDR1 and CDR2: GTSNPN and SVGIG (reference sequence). CDR3: CAWGQGSTLYNEQFF. CDR3 sequence (DNA): TGTGCCTGGGGACAGGGTTCTACCTTATACAATGAGCAGTTCTTC.

The table lists this clonotype with many counts. V and J are TRBV4-2 and TRBJ2-3; D possibly uses TRBD1 or TRBD2 (5 bases each). With 3 bases removed from V and 8 bases from J, the gap between germline ends came to 12 bases. CDR3 length: 13 residues. Looked up from germline, CDR1 is LGHNA and CDR2 is YNFKEQ. CDR3 region: CASSQGDRSTQYF. The CDR3 bases are TGTGCCAGCAGCCAGGGAGACAGAAGTACGCAGTATTTT.

With respect to this clonotype: A read error may explain this, as a much larger clone is one base away. The chain couples TRBV29-1 to TRBJ2-5; the D gene is possibly TRBD2 (6 bases). The CDR3 consists of 13 residues. Per germline, CDR1 SQVTM and CDR2 ANQGSEA. The V and J ends lost 7 bases and 6 bases respectively, with 18 bases between them. CDR3 DNA: TGCAGCGCGTCGACTAACGGGGGAAAGACCCAGTACTTC. Protein: CSASTNGGKTQYF.

This clonotype occurred many times. The V call is TRBV7-6, the J call TRBJ2-7; D may be TRBD2 (6 bases). The CDR3 is 14 residues long. Per the germline V gene, CDR1 is SGHVS and CDR2 is FNYEAQ. The V and J ends lost 5 bases and 7 bases respectively, with 18 bases between them. The DNA for the CDR3 is TGTGCCAGCAGCCCCGGGACTCCCCTTGAGGAGCAGTACTTC. Translated, it gives CASSPGTPLEEQYF.

This clonotype was seen at least ten times. The chain has TRBV5-1 and TRBJ2-7, with a possible D match to TRBD2 (6 bases). Per the germline V gene, CDR1 is SGHRS and CDR2 is YFSETQ. V dropped 4 bases and J dropped 7 bases, with 21 bases sitting between them. This CDR3 is 15 amino acids long. CDR3 nucleotide sequence: TGCGCCAGCAGCCCCAGTCCCGGGACTCAAAGGGAGCAGTACTTC. Its translation: CASSPSPGTQREQYF.

This chain joins TRBV27 and TRBJ2-5; TRBD1 or TRBD2 may be the D gene (6 bases each). The CDR3 runs to 16 residues. V was pared by 6 bases and J by 2 bases, with 19 bases between. Germline V gene sequence: CDR1 MNHEY, CDR2 SMNVEV (reference sequence). Here the CDR3 DNA reads TGTGCCAGCAGCTATCAGGGGCGGGGTATTCAAGAGACCCAGTACTTC. It yields the protein CASSYQGRGIQETQYF.

This clonotype was picked up a small number of times. The chain has TRBV28 and TRBJ2-7, with a tentative D call TRBD1 (5 bases). This CDR3 has 16 amino acids. Germline CDR1 is MDHEN and CDR2 is SYDVKM. V shed 6 bases and J shed 2 bases, with 20 bases lying between them. The CDR3 loop reads CASSPTHHDRTYEQYF. CDR3 DNA sequence: TGTGCCAGCAGCCCCACACATCATGACAGAACCTACGAGCAGTACTTC.